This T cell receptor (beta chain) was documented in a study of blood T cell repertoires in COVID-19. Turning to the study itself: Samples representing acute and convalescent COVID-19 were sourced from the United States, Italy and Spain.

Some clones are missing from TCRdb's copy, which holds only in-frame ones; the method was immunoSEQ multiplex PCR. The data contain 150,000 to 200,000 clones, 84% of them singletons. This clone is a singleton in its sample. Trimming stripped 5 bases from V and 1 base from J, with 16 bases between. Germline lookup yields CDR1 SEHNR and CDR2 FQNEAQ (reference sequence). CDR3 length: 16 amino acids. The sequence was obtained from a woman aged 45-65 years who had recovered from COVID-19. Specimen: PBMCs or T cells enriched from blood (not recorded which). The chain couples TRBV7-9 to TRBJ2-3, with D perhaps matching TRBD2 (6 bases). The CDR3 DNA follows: TGTGCCAGCAGCCTCTCCGGGGGTAGGGGCACAGATACGCAGTATTTT. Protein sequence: CASSLSGGRGTDTQYF. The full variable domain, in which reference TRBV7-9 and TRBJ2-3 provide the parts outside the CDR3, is DTGVSQNPRHKITKRGQNVTFRCDPISEHNRLYWYRQTLGQGPEFLTYFQNEAQLEKSRLLSDRFSAERPKGSFSTLEIQRTEQGDSAMYLCASSLSGGRGTDTQYFGPGTRLTVL.